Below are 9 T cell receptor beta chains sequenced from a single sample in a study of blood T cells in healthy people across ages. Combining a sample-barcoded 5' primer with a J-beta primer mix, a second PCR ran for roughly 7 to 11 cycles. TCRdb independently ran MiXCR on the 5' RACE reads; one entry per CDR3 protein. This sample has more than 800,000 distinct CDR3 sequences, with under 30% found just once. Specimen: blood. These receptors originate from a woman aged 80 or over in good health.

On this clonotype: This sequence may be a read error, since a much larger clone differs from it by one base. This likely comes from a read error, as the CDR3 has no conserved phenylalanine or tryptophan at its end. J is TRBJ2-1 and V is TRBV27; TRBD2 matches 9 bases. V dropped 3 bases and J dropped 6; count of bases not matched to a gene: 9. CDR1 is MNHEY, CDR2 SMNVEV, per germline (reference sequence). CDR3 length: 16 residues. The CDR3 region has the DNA TGTGCCAGCAGTTTCTTGGCTAGCGGGGCTCTCAATGAGCAGTTCGTC. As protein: CASSFLASGALNEQFV.

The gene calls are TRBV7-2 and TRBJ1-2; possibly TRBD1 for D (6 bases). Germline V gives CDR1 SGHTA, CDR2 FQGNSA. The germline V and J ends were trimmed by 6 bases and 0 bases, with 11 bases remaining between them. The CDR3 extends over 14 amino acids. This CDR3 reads CASRTRGTNYGYTF. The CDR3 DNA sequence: TGTGCCAGCAGAACAAGGGGGACTAACTATGGCTACACCTTC. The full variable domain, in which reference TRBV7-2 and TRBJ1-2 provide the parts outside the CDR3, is GAGVSQSPSNKVTEKGKDVELRCDPISGHTALYWYRQSLGQGLEFLIYFQGNSAPDKSGLPSDRFSAERTGGSVSTLTIQRTQQEDSAVYLCASRTRGTNYGYTFGSGTRLTVV.

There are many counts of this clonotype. CDR3 residues: CASRDSQNIQYF. The CDR3 DNA is TGTGCCAGCAGGGACAGCCAAAACATTCAGTACTTC. The gene calls are TRBV7-9 and TRBJ2-4; D perhaps matches TRBD1 (6 bases). With 6 bases removed from V and 5 bases from J, the gap between germline ends came to 8 bases. The germline gives CDR1 SEHNR, CDR2 FQNEAQ (reference sequence). This CDR3 region has 12 residues.

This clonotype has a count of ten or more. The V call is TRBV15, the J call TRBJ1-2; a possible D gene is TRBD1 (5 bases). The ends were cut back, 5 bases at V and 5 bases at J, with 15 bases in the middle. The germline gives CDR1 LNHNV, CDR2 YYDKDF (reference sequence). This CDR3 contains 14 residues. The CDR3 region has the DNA TGTGCCACCAGCGTTGACAGTTTTAGATATGGCTACACCTTC. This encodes CATSVDSFRYGYTF.

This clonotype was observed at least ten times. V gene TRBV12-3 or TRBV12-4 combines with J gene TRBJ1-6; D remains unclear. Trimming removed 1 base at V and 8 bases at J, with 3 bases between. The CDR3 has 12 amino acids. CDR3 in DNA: TGTGCCAGCAGTTTAGTTGATTCACCCCTCCACTTT. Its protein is CASSLVDSPLHF.

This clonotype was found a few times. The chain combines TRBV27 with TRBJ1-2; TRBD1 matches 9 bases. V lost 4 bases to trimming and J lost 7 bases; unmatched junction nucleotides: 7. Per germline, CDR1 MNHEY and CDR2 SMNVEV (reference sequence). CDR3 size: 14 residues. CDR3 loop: CASSSQGAFIGYTF. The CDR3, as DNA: TGTGCCAGCAGTTCACAGGGGGCGTTTATTGGCTACACCTTC.

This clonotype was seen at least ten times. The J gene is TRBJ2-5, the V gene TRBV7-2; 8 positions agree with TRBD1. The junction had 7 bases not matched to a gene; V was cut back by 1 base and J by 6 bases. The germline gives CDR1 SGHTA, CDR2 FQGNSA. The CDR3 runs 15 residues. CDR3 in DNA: TGTGCCAGCAGCTTAGATTCAGGGGGCATAAAGACCCAGTACTTC. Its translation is CASSLDSGGIKTQYF.

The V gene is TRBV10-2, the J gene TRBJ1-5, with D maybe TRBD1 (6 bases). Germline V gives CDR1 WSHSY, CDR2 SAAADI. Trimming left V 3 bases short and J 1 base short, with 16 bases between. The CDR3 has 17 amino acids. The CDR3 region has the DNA TGCGCCAGCAGTGAATGGGGGCGCGGGGTAAGCAATCAGCCCCAGCATTTT. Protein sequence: CASSEWGRGVSNQPQHF.

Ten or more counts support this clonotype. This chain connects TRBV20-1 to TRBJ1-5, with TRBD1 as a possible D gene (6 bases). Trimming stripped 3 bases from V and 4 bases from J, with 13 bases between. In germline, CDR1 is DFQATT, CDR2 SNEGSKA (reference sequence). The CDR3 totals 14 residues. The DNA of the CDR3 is TGCAGTGCTAGTAACCCCCAGGGGAATCAGCCCCAGCATTTT. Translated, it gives CSASNPQGNQPQHF.